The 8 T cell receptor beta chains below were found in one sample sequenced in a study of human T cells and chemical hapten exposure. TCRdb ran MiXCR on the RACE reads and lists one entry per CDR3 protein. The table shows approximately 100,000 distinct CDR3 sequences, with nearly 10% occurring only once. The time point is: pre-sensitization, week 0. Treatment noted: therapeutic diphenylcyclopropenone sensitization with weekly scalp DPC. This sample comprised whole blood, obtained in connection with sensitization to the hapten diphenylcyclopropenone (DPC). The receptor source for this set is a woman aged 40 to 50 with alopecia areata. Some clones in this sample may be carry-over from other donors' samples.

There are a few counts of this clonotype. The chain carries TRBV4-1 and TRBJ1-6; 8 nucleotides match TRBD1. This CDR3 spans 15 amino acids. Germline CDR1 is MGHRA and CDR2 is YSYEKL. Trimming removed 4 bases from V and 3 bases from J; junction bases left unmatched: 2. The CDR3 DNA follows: TGCGCCAGCAGCCCGGGGACAGGCTATAATTCACCCCTCCACTTT. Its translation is CASSPGTGYNSPLHF.

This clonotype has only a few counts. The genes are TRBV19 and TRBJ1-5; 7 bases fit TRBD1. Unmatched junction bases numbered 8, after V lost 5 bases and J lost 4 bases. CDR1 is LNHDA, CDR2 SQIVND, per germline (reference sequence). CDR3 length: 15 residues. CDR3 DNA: TGTGCCAGTAGTCCTGACAGGGAGCAAAATCAGCCCCAGCATTTT. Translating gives CASSPDREQNQPQHF.

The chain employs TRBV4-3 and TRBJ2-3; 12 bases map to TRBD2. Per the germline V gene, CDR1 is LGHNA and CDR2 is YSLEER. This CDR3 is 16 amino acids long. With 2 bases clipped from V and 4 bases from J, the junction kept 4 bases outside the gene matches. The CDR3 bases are TGCGCCAGCAGCCAAAACCTAGCGGGGGGGCCAGATACGCAGTATTTT. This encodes CASSQNLAGGPDTQYF.

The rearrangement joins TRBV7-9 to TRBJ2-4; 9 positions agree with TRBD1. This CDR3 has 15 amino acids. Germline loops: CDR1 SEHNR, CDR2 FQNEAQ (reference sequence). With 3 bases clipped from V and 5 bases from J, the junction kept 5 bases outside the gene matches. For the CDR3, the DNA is TGTGCCAGCAGCTTTGGGGGACAGGGTGAAAACATTCAGTACTTC. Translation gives CASSFGGQGENIQYF.

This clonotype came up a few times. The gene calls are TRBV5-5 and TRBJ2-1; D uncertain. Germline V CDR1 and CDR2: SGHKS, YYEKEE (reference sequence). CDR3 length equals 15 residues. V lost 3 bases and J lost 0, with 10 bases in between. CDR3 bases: TGTGCCAGCAGCTCCTCCATAAGCTCCTACAATGAGCAGTTCTTC. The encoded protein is CASSSSISSYNEQFF. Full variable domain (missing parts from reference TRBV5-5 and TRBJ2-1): DAGVTQSPTHLIKTRGQQVTLRCSPISGHKSVSWYQQVLGQGPQFIFQYYEKEERGRGNFPDRFSARQFPNYSSELNVNALLLGDSALYLCASSSSISSYNEQFFGPGTRLTVL.

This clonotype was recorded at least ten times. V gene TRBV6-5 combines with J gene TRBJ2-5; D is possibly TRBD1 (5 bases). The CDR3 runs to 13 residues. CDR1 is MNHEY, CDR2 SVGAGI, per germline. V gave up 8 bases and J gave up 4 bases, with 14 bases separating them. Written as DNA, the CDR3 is TGTGCCAGCGGTGCAGGGATAGGAGAGACCCAGTACTTC. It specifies CASGAGIGETQYF.

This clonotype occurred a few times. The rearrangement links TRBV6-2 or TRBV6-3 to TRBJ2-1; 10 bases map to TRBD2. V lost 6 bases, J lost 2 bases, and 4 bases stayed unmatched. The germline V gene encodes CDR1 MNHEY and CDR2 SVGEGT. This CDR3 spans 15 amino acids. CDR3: CASSTSGGAYNEQFF. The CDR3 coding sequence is TGTGCCAGCAGCACCAGCGGGGGGGCCTACAATGAGCAGTTCTTC.

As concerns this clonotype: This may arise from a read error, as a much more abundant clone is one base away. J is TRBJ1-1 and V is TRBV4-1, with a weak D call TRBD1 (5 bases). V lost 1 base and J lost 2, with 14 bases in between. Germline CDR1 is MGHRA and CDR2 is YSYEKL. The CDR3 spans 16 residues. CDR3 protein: CASSQGWWQGNTEAFF. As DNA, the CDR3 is TGCGCCAGCAGCCAAGGTTGGTGGCAGGGTAACACTGAAGCTTTCTTT.